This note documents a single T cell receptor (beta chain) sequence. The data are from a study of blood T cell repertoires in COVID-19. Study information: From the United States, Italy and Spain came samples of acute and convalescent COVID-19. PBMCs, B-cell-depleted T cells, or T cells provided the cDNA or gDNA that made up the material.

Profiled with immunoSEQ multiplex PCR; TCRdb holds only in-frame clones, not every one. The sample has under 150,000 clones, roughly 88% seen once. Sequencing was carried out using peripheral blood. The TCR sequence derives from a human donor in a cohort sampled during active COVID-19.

The CDR3 loop is CASSISPGVGEQFF. The CDR3 DNA reads as TGTGCCAGTAGTATATCCCCAGGGGTGGGCGAGCAGTTCTTC. The chain employs TRBV19 and TRBJ2-1, with D perhaps matching TRBD1 (6 bases). V was pared by 2 bases and J by 10 bases, with 15 bases between. The CDR3 sequence is 14 residues long. The germline gives CDR1 LNHDA, CDR2 SQIVND (reference sequence). The whole variable domain, remainder taken from reference TRBV19 and TRBJ2-1, is DGGITQSPKYLFRKEGQNVTLSCEQNLNHDAMYWYRQDPGQGLRLIYYSQIVNDFQKGDIAEGYSVSREKKESFPLTVTSAQKNPTAFYLCASSISPGVGEQFFGPGTRLTVL.